Sequencing of this T cell receptor beta chain was carried out in a study of shared clonotypes between healthy human individuals. The germline gives CDR1 SGDLS, CDR2 YYNGEE. CDR3 size: 15 residues. V was pared by 4 bases and J by 1 base, with 14 bases between. Input per replicate PCR of unsorted PBMC was about 330 ng DNA, corresponding to around 28,000 T cell genomes. How the authors handled the data: Filtering differed because ImmunoSEQ produced junction-only sequences that carried no quality scores. Assay used: immunoSEQ multiplex PCR; TCRdb lists only in-frame clones, some missing. V and J calls and clone size are those listed in that table; D and trimming were worked out from the DNA. The sample includes about 560,000 clones, around 76% of them seen just once.

The chain has TRBV9 and TRBJ1-1, with D tentatively TRBD1 (6 bases). The receptor was isolated from a woman between 40 and 55 years old in good health. Some clones in this sample may be carry-over from other donors' samples. The specimen was PBMCs. The CDR3 region has the DNA TGTGCCAGCAGCCCCCCACAGGGACCGAACACTGAAGCTTTCTTT. Amino acid sequence: CASSPPQGPNTEAFF. Full variable domain (missing parts from reference TRBV9 and TRBJ1-1): DSGVTQTPKHLITATGQRVTLRCSPRSGDLSVYWYQQSLDQGLQFLIQYYNGEERAKGNILERFSAQQFPDLHSELNLSSLELGDSALYFCASSPPQGPNTEAFFGQGTRLTVV.